The 28 T cell receptor beta chains presented below share a single source sample, sequenced in a study of T cells in Graves' hyperthyroidism and ophthalmopathy. Amplification targeted TCR beta CDR3 regions from RNA transcripts. Carried out on the TCR CDR3, a first-round RT-PCR used the HTBI primer set. MiXCR was run by TCRdb on the multiplex PCR reads, yielding one entry per CDR3 protein. This sample has hundreds of thousands of distinct CDR3 sequences, with approximately 13% found just once. The sequenced sample was blood. Receptors originate from a woman aged 18 to 35 with Graves' hyperthyroidism.

The V and J genes are TRBV15 and TRBJ2-1; 7 nucleotides match TRBD2. CDR1 is LNHNV, CDR2 YYDKDF, per germline (reference sequence). The CDR3 sequence is 17 residues long. The J segment lost 2 bases and the V segment lost 0 bases, leaving 7 bases of the junction unmatched. The CDR3 protein is CATSRDQASGAYNEQFF. As DNA, the CDR3 is TGTGCCACCAGCAGAGATCAGGCTAGCGGCGCCTACAATGAGCAGTTCTTC.

This clonotype has only one observation. The chain recombines TRBV20-1 with TRBJ2-1, with 12 bases fitting TRBD1. The CDR3 contains 13 residues. V was pared by 3 bases and J by 8 bases, with 2 bases of the junction left unmatched. Germline V gene sequence: CDR1 DFQATT, CDR2 SNEGSKA (reference sequence). The CDR3 is CSARGQGAYEQFF. In DNA, the CDR3 is TGCAGTGCTAGGGGACAGGGGGCCTATGAGCAGTTCTTC.

The table lists this clonotype with many counts. The CDR3 spells CASSRQGLSGYTF. The CDR3 DNA reads as TGTGCCAGCAGCCGACAGGGTTTGAGTGGCTACACCTTC. V is TRBV13 and J is TRBJ1-2, with 7 positions matching TRBD1. The CDR3 has 13 residues. CDR1 is PRHDT and CDR2 is FYEKMQ in the germline V gene (reference sequence). Trimming took 5 bases from V and 7 from J; bases not matched to a gene: 7.

This clonotype was detected many times. This sequence joins TRBV7-2 and TRBJ2-7, with TRBD2 as a possible D gene (5 bases). Germline V gene lookup returns CDR1 SGHTA and CDR2 FQGNSA. The CDR3 is 13 amino acids. The V and J ends lost 1 base and 2 bases respectively, with 6 bases between them. The CDR3 DNA sequence: TGTGCCAGCAGCTTAGAACTAGCCTACGAGCAGTACTTC. Translation: CASSLELAYEQYF.

This clonotype was observed at least ten times. The rearrangement joins TRBV6-2 or TRBV6-3 to TRBJ1-2; TRBD1 agrees at 9 bases. Germline V lookup: CDR1 MNHEY, CDR2 SVGEGT. Germline trimming cut 4 bases from V and 5 bases from J; bases unmatched to any gene: 8. CDR3 length equals 15 residues. The CDR3 loop reads CASSFDRGIRYGYTF. CDR3 DNA sequence: TGTGCCAGCAGTTTCGACAGGGGGATCCGGTATGGCTACACCTTC.

This clonotype was detected ten times or more. The rearrangement joins TRBV18 to TRBJ2-7; D not resolved. Trimming removed 5 bases at V and 0 bases at J, with 20 bases between. Looked up from germline, CDR1 is KGHSH and CDR2 is LQKENI. The CDR3 loop spans 17 amino acids. The DNA of the CDR3 is TGTGCCAGCTCATCACGGCCCTCGTTTTGGAACTCCTACGAGCAGTACTTC. Its translation: CASSSRPSFWNSYEQYF.

The chain couples TRBV24-1 to TRBJ1-2; 7 bases fit TRBD1. Unmatched junction bases numbered 7, after V lost 6 bases and J lost 10 bases. CDR1 KGHDR and CDR2 SFDVKD come from the germline V gene. The CDR3 sequence is 12 residues long. DNA of the CDR3: TGTGCCACCAGTTATTCCACAGGGGCCTACACCTTC. The encoded protein is CATSYSTGAYTF.

The table lists this clonotype with many counts. The chain combines TRBV5-5 with TRBJ1-5, with D uncertain. The germline V gene has CDR1 SGHKS and CDR2 YYEKEE (reference sequence). The length of the CDR3 is 15 residues. V lost 4 bases, J lost 1 base, and 12 bases lay in between. The CDR3 DNA is TGTGCCAGCAGCCGAAGCGGACCGAGCAATCAGCCCCAGCATTTT. Its protein product is CASSRSGPSNQPQHF. Full variable domain (rest looked up from reference TRBV5-5 and TRBJ1-5): DAGVTQSPTHLIKTRGQQVTLRCSPISGHKSVSWYQQVLGQGPQFIFQYYEKEERGRGNFPDRFSARQFPNYSSELNVNALLLGDSALYLCASSRSGPSNQPQHFGDGTRLSIL.

This clonotype has ten or more counts. V is TRBV11-2 and J is TRBJ2-3, with D tentatively TRBD1 (5 bases). V was cut by 1 base and J by 0 bases, with 14 bases left in between. CDR1 and CDR2 (germline): SGHAT, FQNNGV. The CDR3 sequence is 17 residues long. CDR3 loop: CASSLGQSTDSTDTQYF. The CDR3 DNA sequence: TGTGCCAGCAGCTTAGGTCAGTCGACAGACAGCACAGATACGCAGTATTTT. The full variable domain, with the rest looked up from reference TRBV11-2 and TRBJ2-3, is EAGVAQSPRYKIIEKRQSVAFWCNPISGHATLYWYQQILGQGPKLLIQFQNNGVVDDSQLPKDRFSAERLKGVDSTLKIQPAKLEDSAVYLCASSLGQSTDSTDTQYFGPGTRLTVL.

This clonotype was counted a single time. The chain has TRBV18 and TRBJ1-4; D is unclear. The germline CDR1 and CDR2 sequences are KGHSH and LQKENI. V gave up 2 bases and J gave up 0 bases, with 13 bases separating them. The length of the CDR3 is 17 residues. The CDR3 nucleotides are TGTGCCAGCTCACCATCGCCCGACGCTACAACTAATGAAAAACTGTTTTTT. Encoded protein: CASSPSPDATTNEKLFF.

This clonotype was picked up many times. This rearrangement joins TRBV15 to TRBJ1-4; 8 bases align to TRBD1. Germline assignment: CDR1 LNHNV and CDR2 YYDKDF (reference sequence). This CDR3 is 16 amino acids long. V lost 3 bases, J lost 3 bases, and 6 bases stayed unmatched. The CDR3 sequence is CATSSDQGAANEKLFF. Written as DNA, the CDR3 is TGTGCCACCAGCAGCGACCAGGGGGCGGCTAATGAAAAACTGTTTTTT. The entire variable domain, with the rest obtained from reference TRBV15 and TRBJ1-4, is as follows: DAMVIQNPRYQVTQFGKPVTLSCSQTLNHNVMYWYQQKSSQAPKLLFHYYDKDFNNEADTPDNFQSRRPNTSFCFLDIRSPGLGDTAMYLCATSSDQGAANEKLFFGSGTQLSVL.

This clonotype appeared many times. CDR3 sequence (DNA): TGTGCCAGCAGCGCGGGGGACACTGGTCCATTTAATTCACCCCTCCACTTT. It specifies CASSAGDTGPFNSPLHF. V is TRBV7-9 and J is TRBJ1-6; tentative D call: TRBD1 (6 bases). From germline, CDR1 is SEHNR and CDR2 FQNEAQ (reference sequence). CDR3 size: 17 residues. Trimming cost V 5 bases and J 6 bases, with 20 bases left between them.

This clonotype was recorded many times. The chain has TRBV6-1 and TRBJ2-2; 11 nucleotides align to TRBD1. The CDR3 is 16 residues long. Looked up from germline, CDR1 is MNHNS and CDR2 is SASEGT. V gave up 5 bases and J gave up 5 bases; unmatched junction bases: 7. The CDR3 is CASSPGTGGRTGELFF. The CDR3 coding sequence is TGTGCCAGCAGTCCTGGGACAGGGGGACGGACCGGGGAGCTGTTTTTT.

This clonotype was detected ten times or more. The CDR3 bases are TGTGCCAGCAGTTGGTCCGCGGCCCCTTTGAACACTGAAGCTTTCTTT. It translates to CASSWSAAPLNTEAFF. The chain uses TRBV6-2 or TRBV6-3 and TRBJ1-1; D gene ambiguous. The CDR3 spans 16 residues. Germline V gene sequence: CDR1 MNHEY, CDR2 SVGEGT. Trimming removed 4 bases at V and 0 bases at J, with 15 bases between.

This clonotype appeared many times. CDR3 amino acids: CATTTGASSYNEQFF. The CDR3, as DNA: TGTGCCACTACGACCGGGGCTAGCTCCTACAATGAGCAGTTCTTC. The V call is TRBV12-3 or TRBV12-4, the J call TRBJ2-1; D might be TRBD1 or TRBD2, each matching 5 bases. V lost 10 bases and J lost 0, with 16 bases in between. The CDR3 is made up of 15 amino acids.

This clonotype occurred many times. The rearrangement uses TRBV7-9 and TRBJ1-6; D is unresolved. Germline V gene data show CDR1 as SEHNR and CDR2 as FQNEAQ (reference sequence). The V and J ends lost 4 bases and 11 bases respectively, with 12 bases between them. The CDR3 totals 13 residues. CDR3 nucleotide sequence: TGTGCCAGCAGCTCGCAAGAGCTGGCACCCCTCCACTTT. This sequence encodes CASSSQELAPLHF. Looking up the rest from reference TRBV7-9 and TRBJ1-6 gives the full variable domain: DTGVSQNPRHKITKRGQNVTFRCDPISEHNRLYWYRQTLGQGPEFLTYFQNEAQLEKSRLLSDRFSAERPKGSFSTLEIQRTEQGDSAMYLCASSSQELAPLHFGNGTRLTVT.

This clonotype was recorded at least ten times. J is TRBJ2-5 and V is TRBV20-1; 7 bases align to TRBD1. The CDR3 covers 13 residues. V shed 3 bases, J shed 5 bases, and the junction held 6 bases outside the gene matches. The germline CDR1 and CDR2 sequences are DFQATT and SNEGSKA (reference sequence). The chain's CDR3 is CSARTGWMETQYF. The CDR3 DNA reads TGCAGTGCTAGGACAGGGTGGATGGAGACCCAGTACTTC.

This clonotype was seen at least ten times. V gene TRBV12-3 or TRBV12-4 combines with J gene TRBJ2-3; 12 bases agree with TRBD2. The V gene end was trimmed by 4 bases and the J gene end by 6 bases; junction bases not matched to a gene: 11. The CDR3 runs to 17 residues. CDR3 sequence (DNA): TGTGCCAGCAGTTCCAGACTAGCGGGAGTAATGGTGGATACGCAGTATTTT. Residues: CASSSRLAGVMVDTQYF.

About this clonotype: A far more abundant clone sits one base away, making this likely a read error. This rearrangement joins TRBV7-3 to TRBJ2-7; the D gene is possibly TRBD2 (5 bases). The CDR3 is 13 residues long. Trimming pared 2 bases from V and 6 bases from J, leaving 11 bases between. Germline CDR1 reads SGHTA; CDR2 reads FQGTGA. The chain's CDR3 is CASSLGSGFEQYF. CDR3 sequence (DNA): TGTGCCAGCAGCTTAGGGAGTGGATTCGAGCAGTACTTC.

Regarding this clonotype: Given a much more abundant clone one base away, this may be a read error. This chain uses TRBV7-2 with TRBJ2-2; D is perhaps TRBD1 or TRBD2 (5 bases each). Germline V CDR1 and CDR2: SGHTA, FQGNSA. CDR3 length equals 15 residues. In DNA form, the CDR3 reads TGTGCCAGCAGATCGGGACGGACGAACAGCGGGGAGCTGTTTTTT. Translated: CASRSGRTNSGELFF.

This clonotype was counted between two and nine times. The junction departs from germline at one end; a sequencing error may be responsible. The chain couples TRBV7-2 to TRBJ1-5; D is uncertain. The CDR3 loop spans 16 amino acids. CDR1 SGHTA and CDR2 FQGNSA come from the germline V gene. CDR3 region: CASGLASGWGNQPQHF. The CDR3 coding sequence is TGTGCCAGCGGCTTAGCCTCAGGTTGGGGCAATCAGCCCCAGCATTTT.

Many counts were recorded for this clonotype. The chain joins TRBV7-9 to TRBJ1-1; 11 bases fit TRBD1. Per germline, CDR1 SEHNR and CDR2 FQNEAQ (reference sequence). V lost 7 bases to trimming and J lost 3 bases; unmatched junction nucleotides: 7. The CDR3 is 15 residues long. The DNA of the CDR3 is TGTGCCAGCATGAGGGGGACAGGGGGGTACACTGAAGCTTTCTTT. Translating gives CASMRGTGGYTEAFF.

The chain employs TRBV11-3 and TRBJ2-3; TRBD1 aligns across 7 bases. After removal of 2 bases from V and 0 bases from J, the junction contained 5 bases not matched to a gene. CDR3 length: 16 amino acids. The germline V gene encodes CDR1 SGHNT and CDR2 YENEEA. The DNA for the CDR3 is TGTGCCAGCAGCTTAAGACAGGGTCTGAGCACAGATACGCAGTATTTT. Translation gives CASSLRQGLSTDTQYF.

At least ten counts were recorded for this clonotype. The V and J genes are TRBV28 and TRBJ1-1; possibly TRBD1 for D (6 bases). The germline gives CDR1 MDHEN, CDR2 SYDVKM. CDR3 size: 14 residues. V was shortened by 7 bases and J by 0 bases, with 12 bases between the two germline ends. The CDR3: CASNGGAMNTEAFF. The CDR3 DNA follows: TGTGCCAGCAACGGGGGGGCCATGAACACTGAAGCTTTCTTT.

This clonotype was recorded many times. The chain links TRBV6-1 to TRBJ1-4, with TRBD1 matching 8 bases. This CDR3 is built from 15 residues. CDR1 and CDR2 (germline): MNHNS, SASEGT. Losses at the gene ends were 6 bases for V and 7 bases for J; bases not matched to a gene: 10. In DNA, the CDR3 is TGTGCCAGCAGCCTACAGGGGGACGGAGGTGAAAAACTGTTTTTT. This gives the protein CASSLQGDGGEKLFF.

This clonotype has a single count. The rearrangement links TRBV5-6 to TRBJ1-5, with 7 bases matching TRBD1. CDR3 length equals 16 residues. The germline CDR1 and CDR2 sequences are SGHDT and YYEEEE. With V trimmed by 3 bases and J by 4 bases, 10 bases remained unmatched. The CDR3 is CASSYYRGPSNQPQHF. The CDR3 DNA follows: TGTGCCAGCAGCTACTACAGGGGCCCATCTAATCAGCCCCAGCATTTT.

Ten or more counts support this clonotype. This chain joins TRBV11-3 and TRBJ2-7; weak D call: TRBD1 (5 bases). Germline V gives CDR1 SGHNT, CDR2 YENEEA. The CDR3 length is 13 residues. Trimming took 1 base from V and 9 from J, leaving 13 bases between them. The CDR3 spells CASSLVVRDSQYF. CDR3 nucleotide sequence: TGTGCCAGCAGCTTAGTGGTCAGGGATTCGCAGTACTTC.

This clonotype was observed many times. V usage is TRBV19 and J usage is TRBJ1-4, with D perhaps TRBD1 (5 bases). From germline, CDR1 is LNHDA and CDR2 SQIVND (reference sequence). V gave up 7 bases and J gave up 0 bases, with 18 bases separating them. This CDR3 spans 17 amino acids. In nucleotides, the CDR3 is TGTGCCAGTACCTCAGAGGGGATTTGGGCAACTAATGAAAAACTGTTTTTT. This encodes CASTSEGIWATNEKLFF.